This record concerns one TCR beta chain sequence. The sample comes from a study of blood T cell repertoires in COVID-19. At the level of the study: Some COVID-19 samples were acute and others convalescent; all came from the United States, Italy and Spain. Nucleic acid was either cDNA or gDNA, and it came from T cells, B-cell-depleted T cells, or PBMCs.

Original handling: Amplification of reference gene primers provided the estimated nucleated cell counts. The protocol was immunoSEQ multiplex PCR, while the TCRdb copy is restricted to in-frame clones and leaves out a portion. D and trimming come from the DNA, and the V and J calls and clone size come from that table. The sample records roughly 190,000 clones, approximately 84% being singletons. The V end was cut by 9 bases, the J end by 5 bases, with 17 bases between. Per the germline V gene, CDR1 is SGHRS and CDR2 is YFSETQ. CDR3 length: 14 residues. The specimen was peripheral blood. The chain uses TRBV5-1 and TRBJ2-2; the D gene is possibly TRBD1 (7 bases). The receptor's source is a woman in her sixties or seventies with active or convalescent COVID-19. The CDR3 DNA sequence: TGCGCCACACGGGGGACAGTCCGGACCGGGGAGCTGTTTTTT. Encoded protein: CATRGTVRTGELFF.